One sample yielded the 7 T cell receptor beta chains listed below, sequenced in a study of response to subunit inactivated influenza vaccine. Using its own MiXCR run on the RT-PCR reads, TCRdb lists one record per CDR3 protein. The sample shows roughly 790,000 distinct CDR3 sequences, less than 25% of them seen only once. The source material was PBMCs from blood, sampled 5 to 6 days after vaccination. These receptors all stem from a man between 45 and 60 years old who received an inactivated influenza vaccine.

The chain joins TRBV7-2 to TRBJ2-5; 7 bases agree with TRBD1. Germline values: CDR1 SGHTA, CDR2 FQGNSA. This CDR3 is built from 14 residues. The V segment lost 3 bases and the J segment 4 bases; nucleotides outside the gene matches: 5. For the CDR3, the DNA is TGTGCCAGCAGCTTTGTCAGGGGGAGAGAGACCCAGTACTTC. Protein: CASSFVRGRETQYF.

This clonotype was picked up a small number of times. The chain employs TRBV5-1 and TRBJ2-7; the D call may be TRBD1 or TRBD2 (5 bases each). Trimming took 0 bases from V and 3 from J, leaving 16 bases between them. Germline V gene sequence: CDR1 SGHRS, CDR2 YFSETQ. This CDR3 region has 16 residues. Here the CDR3 DNA reads TGCGCCAGCAGCTTGGGGGGGTCCTCTACGGGCTACGAGCAGTACTTC. Its translation is CASSLGGSSTGYEQYF.

This chain links TRBV7-2 with TRBJ1-2; D possibly corresponds to TRBD1 (5 bases). The germline gives CDR1 SGHTA, CDR2 FQGNSA. The CDR3 sequence is 13 residues long. The ends were cut back, 3 bases at V and 4 bases at J, with 9 bases in the middle. The CDR3 DNA reads TGTGCCAGCAGCTTCGGGGCTGGCTATGGCTACACCTTC. It encodes CASSFGAGYGYTF.

The rearrangement links TRBV7-2 to TRBJ1-4; 7 positions agree with TRBD1. Germline CDR1 reads SGHTA; CDR2 reads FQGNSA. CDR3 length equals 14 residues. V lost 5 bases to trimming and J lost 10 bases; unmatched junction nucleotides: 10. In DNA, the CDR3 is TGTGCCAGCAGCCTAGATTCTAACAGGGGAAAACTGTTTTTT. Its protein is CASSLDSNRGKLFF.

The CDR3 coding sequence is TGTGCCAGCAGCGCCGACCCGGGACTAGCGAACGAGCAGTACTTC. This gives the protein CASSADPGLANEQYF. The chain joins TRBV9 to TRBJ2-7, with TRBD2 matching 10 bases. Germline CDR1 and CDR2: SGDLS and YYNGEE. V dropped 3 bases and J dropped 5; count of bases not matched to a gene: 8. The CDR3 runs 15 residues.

This clonotype has more than one count but fewer than ten. The chain employs TRBV5-1 and TRBJ2-3, with D possibly being TRBD1 or TRBD2 (5 bases each). This CDR3 is 14 amino acids long. The ends were cut back, 5 bases at V and 4 bases at J, with 14 bases in the middle. Germline lookup yields CDR1 SGHRS and CDR2 YFSETQ. The CDR3 protein is CASRAGSRPDTQYF. The CDR3 DNA sequence: TGCGCCAGCAGGGCAGGGAGTCGCCCAGATACGCAGTATTTT. Variable domain in full (rest from reference TRBV5-1 and TRBJ2-3): KAGVTQTPRYLIKTRGQQVTLSCSPISGHRSVSWYQQTPGQGLQFLFEYFSETQRNKGNFPGRFSGRQFSNSRSEMNVSTLELGDSALYLCASRAGSRPDTQYFGPGTRLTVL.

This chain connects TRBV7-9 to TRBJ1-4; 7 nucleotides align to TRBD1. Trimming removed 1 base from V and 7 bases from J; junction bases left unmatched: 12. CDR1 is SEHNR and CDR2 is FQNEAQ in the germline V gene (reference sequence). This CDR3 is built from 17 residues. The CDR3 sequence: CASSLVKFGTDLEKLFF. CDR3 bases: TGTGCCAGCAGCTTAGTAAAGTTTGGGACAGACCTTGAAAAACTGTTTTTT.